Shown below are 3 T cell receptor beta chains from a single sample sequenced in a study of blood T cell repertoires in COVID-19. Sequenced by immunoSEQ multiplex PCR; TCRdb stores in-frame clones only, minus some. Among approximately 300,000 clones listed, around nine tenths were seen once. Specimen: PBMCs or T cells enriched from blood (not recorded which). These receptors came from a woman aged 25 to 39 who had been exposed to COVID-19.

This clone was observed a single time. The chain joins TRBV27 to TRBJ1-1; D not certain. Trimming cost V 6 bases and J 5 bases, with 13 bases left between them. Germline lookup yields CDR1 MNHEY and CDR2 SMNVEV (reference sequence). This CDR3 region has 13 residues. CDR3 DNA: TGTGCCAGCAGCTCTCCCTATATGACTGAAGCTTTCTTT. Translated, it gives CASSSPYMTEAFF.

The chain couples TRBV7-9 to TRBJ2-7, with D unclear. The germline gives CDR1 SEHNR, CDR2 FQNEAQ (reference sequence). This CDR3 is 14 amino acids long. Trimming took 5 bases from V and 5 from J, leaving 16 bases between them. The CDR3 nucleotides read TGTGCCAGCAGCAACGAAAGAGAGGTTAACGAGCAGTACTTC. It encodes CASSNEREVNEQYF.

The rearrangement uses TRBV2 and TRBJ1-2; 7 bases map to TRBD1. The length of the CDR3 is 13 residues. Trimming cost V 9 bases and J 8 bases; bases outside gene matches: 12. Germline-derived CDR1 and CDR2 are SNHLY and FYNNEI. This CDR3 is CASRVRGTVGYTF. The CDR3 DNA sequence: TGTGCCAGTAGGGTACGGGGGACAGTCGGCTACACCTTC.